The T cell receptor beta chain under discussion was sequenced for a study of blood T cell repertoires in COVID-19. Some clones are missing from TCRdb's copy, which holds only in-frame ones; the method was immunoSEQ multiplex PCR. The table includes approximately 100,000 clones, 75% to 90% detected once. The V gene lost 5 bases and the J gene lost 4 bases, with 17 bases spanning the gap. The CDR3 is 15 residues long. Germline CDR1 LNHDA, CDR2 SQIVND (reference sequence). The chain carries TRBV19 and TRBJ1-1, with TRBD1 as a possible D gene (6 bases). The receptor comes from a woman between 45 and 65 years old with acute or convalescent COVID-19. The sequenced material came from peripheral blood. The CDR3 nucleotides are TGTGCCAGTAGTCAGAGGGGGTCGTTAGGCACTGAAGCTTTCTTT. This gives the protein CASSQRGSLGTEAFF.